The rows below give T cell receptor beta chains drawn from one sample of a study of T cell responses to AZD1222 COVID-19 vaccine. The protocol was immunoSEQ multiplex PCR, while the TCRdb copy is restricted to in-frame clones and leaves out a portion. The sample lists about 130,000 clones; around 94% were seen once. Material: peripheral blood, obtained on day 0 of AZD1222 vaccination. The receptors here all came from an adult in good health. Both conserved end residues are part of each CDR3. A D gene is named only where the DNA matches it firmly. Size is stated for part of the rows, as once, few or many counts, or as a class when the clone is expanded.

D gene	V gene	clone size	J gene	CDR3 DNA	CDR3 protein
.	TRBV5-4	.	TRBJ2-5	TGTGCCAGCAGCTTGCACGAGACCCAGTACTTC	CASSLHETQYF
.	TRBV18	.	TRBJ2-7	TGTGCCAGCTCACCACCGATTATACCCGGGGAAGGGGGGATATCCTACGAGCAGTACTTC	CASSPPIIPGEGGISYEQYF
.	TRBV12-3/TRBV12-4	few	TRBJ1-1	TGTGCCAGCAGCCCCGGGGAAAACACTGAAGCTTTCTTT	CASSPGENTEAFF
TRBD1	TRBV6-2/TRBV6-3	.	TRBJ1-2	TGTGCCAGCAGTCCCACCCCGACAGGGGGTGGCTACACCTTC	CASSPTPTGGGYTF
.	TRBV12-3/TRBV12-4	.	TRBJ2-2	TGTGCCAGCAGCCCCGGTGCCGGGGAGCTGTTTTTT	CASSPGAGELFF
.	TRBV27	.	TRBJ1-1	TGTGCCAGCAGACAGGCCCCGGTGAACACTGAAGCTTTCTTT	CASRQAPVNTEAFF
.	TRBV7-2	.	TRBJ1-2	TGTGCCAGCAGCTCCGCGCGCGGGAGGGCCTATGGCTACACCTTC	CASSSARGRAYGYTF
.	TRBV18	.	TRBJ2-1	TGTGCCAGCTCACCTTTACCCAGCGCCAGCTCCTACAATGAGCAGTTCTTC	CASSPLPSASSYNEQFF
.	TRBV2	.	TRBJ2-1	TGTGCCAGCAGTGGGCCCAACTACAATGAGCAGTTCTTC	CASSGPNYNEQFF
.	TRBV18	.	TRBJ1-2	TGTGCCAGCTCACCACCGGCGGCCTCCTGGGGCTACACCTTC	CASSPPAASWGYTF
.	TRBV4-1	.	TRBJ2-3	TGCGCCAGCAGCCAAGTCGGCGGGCGTAGCACAGATACGCAGTATTTT	CASSQVGGRSTDTQYF
TRBD1	TRBV2	.	TRBJ1-2	TGTGCCAGCAGTGCGGACAGGGGGCCTAACTATGGCTACACCTTC	CASSADRGPNYGYTF
TRBD2	TRBV9	.	TRBJ2-1	TGTGCCAGCAGCGACGGGACTAGCGGTTACAATGAGCAGTTCTTC	CASSDGTSGYNEQFF
TRBD1	TRBV10-3	.	TRBJ1-5	TGTGCCATCAGTAGACAGGGGAATCAGCCCCAGCATTTT	CAISRQGNQPQHF
.	TRBV30	.	TRBJ1-6	TGTGCCTGGAACATACCCATAGACGGCGATTCACCCCTCCACTTT	CAWNIPIDGDSPLHF
TRBD1	TRBV18	.	TRBJ1-2	TGTGCCAGCTCACCAACGGGACAGGGCTATGGCTACACCTTC	CASSPTGQGYGYTF
TRBD1	TRBV7-2	.	TRBJ1-2	TGTGCCAGCAGCTTAGGCGGACAGGGAAAGGGCTACACCTTC	CASSLGGQGKGYTF
TRBD2	TRBV6-6	.	TRBJ2-1	TGTGCCAGCAGTCGGGCCGGCGGTAGCGGGAGAGTGTATGAGCAGTTCTTC	CASSRAGGSGRVYEQFF
.	TRBV7-2	.	TRBJ2-3	TGTGCCAGCAGCTTAAGTTTCTCTAGTGATGTGCCAGATACGCAGTATTTT	CASSLSFSSDVPDTQYF
TRBD1	TRBV7-6	once	TRBJ2-3	TGTGCCAGCAGCGGGGACAGGCTAGTAACAGATACGCAGTATTTT	CASSGDRLVTDTQYF
.	TRBV7-9	.	TRBJ1-3	TGTGCCAGCAGCTTTGGCGGACCCTCTGGAAACACCATATATTTT	CASSFGGPSGNTIYF
TRBD1	TRBV7-2	.	TRBJ2-3	TGTGCCAGCAGCTTAGCCGGGACAGGGTTCACAGATACGCAGTATTTT	CASSLAGTGFTDTQYF
TRBD2	TRBV6-1	.	TRBJ2-1	TGTGCCAGCAGTGAATCGGGGTTGGGGACTAGCGGGATTGGTGAGCAGTTCTTC	CASSESGLGTSGIGEQFF